This T cell receptor beta chain was identified in a study of monozygotic twins with inflammatory bowel disease. Reanalyzing the 5' RACE reads, TCRdb keeps one entry per CDR3 protein, without DNA. The sample totals 400,000 to 500,000 distinct CDR3 sequences. This CDR3 spans 17 amino acids. Germline loops: CDR1 MNHEY, CDR2 SMNVEV (reference sequence). The chain is built from TRBV27 and TRBJ2-1; the TCRdb D gene call, TRBD2, has no DNA to confirm it. This receptor was obtained from a human donor with ulcerative colitis or Crohn's disease, or a healthy co-twin of an affected twin (not recorded which). Sequenced material: blood. The CDR3 here is CASSLLTSVSSYNEQFF.